This T cell receptor (beta chain) is from a study of blood T cell repertoires in COVID-19. Study-level background: The United States, Italy and Spain provided the acute and convalescent COVID-19 samples. The analysed material was cDNA or gDNA that came from T cells, B-cell-depleted T cells, or PBMCs.

Original methodology: Amplifying reference gene primers gave estimates of nucleated cell counts. Some clones are missing from TCRdb's copy, which holds only in-frame ones; the method was immunoSEQ multiplex PCR. V and J calls and clone size are those listed in that table; D and trimming were worked out from the DNA. The sample has around 87,000 clones; 89% are singletons. V was clipped by 6 bases and J by 3 bases; unmatched bases: 2. This CDR3 contains 13 residues. Germline V gene sequence: CDR1 MNHEY, CDR2 SVGAGI. Sample: peripheral blood. The clonotype originates from a man aged 50 or older with acute or convalescent COVID-19. The rearrangement links TRBV6-5 to TRBJ1-2; 9 bases fit TRBD1. The CDR3 here is CASSDRGDYGYTF. CDR3 DNA sequence: TGTGCCAGCAGCGACAGGGGGGACTATGGCTACACCTTC.